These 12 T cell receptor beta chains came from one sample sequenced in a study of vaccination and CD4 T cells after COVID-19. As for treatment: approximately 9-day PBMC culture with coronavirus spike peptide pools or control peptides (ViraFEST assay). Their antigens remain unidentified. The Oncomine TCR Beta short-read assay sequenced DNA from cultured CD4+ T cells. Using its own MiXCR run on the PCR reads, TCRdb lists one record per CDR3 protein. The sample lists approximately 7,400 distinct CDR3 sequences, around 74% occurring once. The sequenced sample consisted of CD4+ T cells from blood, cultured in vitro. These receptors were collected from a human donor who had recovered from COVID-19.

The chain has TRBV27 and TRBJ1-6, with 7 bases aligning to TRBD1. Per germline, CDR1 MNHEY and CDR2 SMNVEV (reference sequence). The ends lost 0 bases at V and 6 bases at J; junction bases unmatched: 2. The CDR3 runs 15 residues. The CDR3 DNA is TGTGCCAGCAGTTTATCCAGGGGGAGTAATTCACCCCTCCACTTT. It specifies CASSLSRGSNSPLHF.

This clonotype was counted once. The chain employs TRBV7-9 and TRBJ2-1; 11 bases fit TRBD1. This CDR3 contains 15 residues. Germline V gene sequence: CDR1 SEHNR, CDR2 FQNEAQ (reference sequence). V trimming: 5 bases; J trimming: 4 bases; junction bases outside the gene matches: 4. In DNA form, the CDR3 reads TGTGCCAGCAGCAAGGGGACAGGGGGTTACAATGAGCAGTTCTTC. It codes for CASSKGTGGYNEQFF.

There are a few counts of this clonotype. CDR3: CAWSALAAGAFF. CDR3 bases: TGTGCCTGGAGTGCCCTTGCAGCAGGAGCTTTCTTT. J is TRBJ1-1 and V is TRBV30; no definite D call. Germline-derived CDR1 and CDR2 are GTSNPN and SVGIG (reference sequence). The CDR3 sequence is 12 residues long. V shed 1 base and J shed 10 bases, with 13 bases lying between them.

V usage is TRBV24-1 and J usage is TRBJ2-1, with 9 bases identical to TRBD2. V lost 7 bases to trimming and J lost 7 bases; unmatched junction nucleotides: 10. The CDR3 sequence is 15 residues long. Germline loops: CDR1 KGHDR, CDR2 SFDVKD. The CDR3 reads CATRTAGGPGNEQFF. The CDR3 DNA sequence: TGTGCCACCAGAACAGCGGGAGGACCGGGGAATGAGCAGTTCTTC.

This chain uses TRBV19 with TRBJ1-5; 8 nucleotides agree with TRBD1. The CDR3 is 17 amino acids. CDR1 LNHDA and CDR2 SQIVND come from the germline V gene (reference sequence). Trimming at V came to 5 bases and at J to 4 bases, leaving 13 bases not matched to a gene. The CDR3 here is CASSDPGGLSRNQPQHF. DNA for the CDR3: TGTGCCAGTAGTGATCCAGGGGGCCTTTCTCGAAATCAGCCCCAGCATTTT.

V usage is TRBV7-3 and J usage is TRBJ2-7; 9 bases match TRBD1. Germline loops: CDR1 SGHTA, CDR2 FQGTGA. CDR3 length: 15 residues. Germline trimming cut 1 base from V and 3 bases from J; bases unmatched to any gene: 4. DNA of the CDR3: TGTGCCAGCAGCTTAAAGGGACAGGGTGGCTACGAGCAGTACTTC. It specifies CASSLKGQGGYEQYF.

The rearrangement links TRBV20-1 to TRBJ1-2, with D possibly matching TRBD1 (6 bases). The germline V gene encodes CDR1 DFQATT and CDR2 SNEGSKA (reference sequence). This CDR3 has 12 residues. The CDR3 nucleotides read TGCAGCGCTCCGGGGGCGGTTTGGGGCTACACCTTC. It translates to CSAPGAVWGYTF.

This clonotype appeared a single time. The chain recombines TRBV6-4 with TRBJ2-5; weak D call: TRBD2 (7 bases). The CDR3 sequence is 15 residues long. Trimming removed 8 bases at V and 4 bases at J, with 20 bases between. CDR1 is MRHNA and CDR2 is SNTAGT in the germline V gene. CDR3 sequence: CASAPRGGVLETQYF. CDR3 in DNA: TGTGCCAGCGCTCCCAGGGGAGGGGTCCTAGAGACCCAGTACTTC.

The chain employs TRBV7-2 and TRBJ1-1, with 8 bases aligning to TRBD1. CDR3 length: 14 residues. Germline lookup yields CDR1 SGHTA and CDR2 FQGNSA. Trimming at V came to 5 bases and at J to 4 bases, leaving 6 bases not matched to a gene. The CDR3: CASSLQGAVTEAFF. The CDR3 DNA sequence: TGTGCCAGCAGCCTCCAGGGGGCGGTCACTGAAGCTTTCTTT.

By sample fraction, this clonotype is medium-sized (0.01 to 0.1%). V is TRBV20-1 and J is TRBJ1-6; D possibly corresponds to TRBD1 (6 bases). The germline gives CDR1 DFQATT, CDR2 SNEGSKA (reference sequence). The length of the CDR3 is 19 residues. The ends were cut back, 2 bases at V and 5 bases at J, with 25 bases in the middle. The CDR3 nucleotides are TGCAGTGCTAGATCCCACGATCAGGGGAATTACGTCGATAATTCACCCCTCCACTTT. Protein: CSARSHDQGNYVDNSPLHF.

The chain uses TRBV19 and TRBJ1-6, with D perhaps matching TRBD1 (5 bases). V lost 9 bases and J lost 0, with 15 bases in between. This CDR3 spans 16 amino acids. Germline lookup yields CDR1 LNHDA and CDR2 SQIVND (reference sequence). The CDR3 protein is CASRGRASSYNSPLHF. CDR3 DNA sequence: TGTGCCAGCCGGGGCAGGGCGAGCTCCTATAATTCACCCCTCCACTTT.

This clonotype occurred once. CDR3 sequence reads: CSARDGTGLLEKLFF. DNA for the CDR3: TGCAGTGCTAGAGATGGAACAGGGCTCTTAGAAAAACTGTTTTTT. The chain has TRBV20-1 and TRBJ1-4, with D tentatively TRBD1 (6 bases). The length of the CDR3 is 15 residues. V was clipped by 0 bases and J by 8 bases, with 16 bases between them. Germline values: CDR1 DFQATT, CDR2 SNEGSKA (reference sequence).